A selection of T cell receptor beta chains follows, all from one sample in a study of T cell repertoires in cytomegalovirus infection. TCRdb recomputed calls from the reads with MiXCR, one row per CDR3 protein. The sample consists of a few hundred thousand distinct CDR3 sequences, 17% of them appearing once. The sample taken for sequencing was PBMCs. These receptors all stem from a human donor in good health (CMV status not recorded). Some clones in this sample may be carry-over from other donors' samples. Both conserved end residues are part of each CDR3. A D gene is named only where the DNA matches it firmly. The size field is filled for only some rows; it gives once, few, many or a size class.

j_call cdr3_length d_call v_call clone_size cdr3_aa cdr3_nt
TRBJ2-2 15 - TRBV7-2 many CASSIDTRGTGELFF TGTGCCAGCAGCATTGACACGCGGGGCACCGGGGAGCTGTTTTTT
TRBJ1-5 14 - TRBV4-3 - CASSQNRDDQPQHF TGCGCCAGCAGCCAGAACAGGGACGATCAGCCCCAGCATTTT
TRBJ1-1 11 - TRBV20-1 - CSAGRDTEAFF TGCAGTGCCGGGAGGGACACTGAAGCTTTCTTT
TRBJ2-5 17 - TRBV11-2 - CASSPGGWSRGEETQYF TGTGCCAGCAGCCCAGGCGGGTGGTCTCGGGGCGAGGAGACCCAGTACTTC
TRBJ2-3 15 - TRBV12-3/TRBV12-4 few CASSTRGRGTDTRYF TGTGCCAGCAGTACCAGGGGGCGGGGGACAGATACGCGGTATTTT
TRBJ2-5 13 - TRBV6-2/TRBV6-3 few CASSYVKEETQYF TGTGCCAGCAGTTACGTCAAAGAAGAGACCCAGTACTTC
TRBJ1-1 11 - TRBV20-1 few CSVRRAIEAFF TGCAGTGTAAGGAGAGCTATTGAAGCTTTCTTT
TRBJ1-5 14 TRBD1 TRBV10-3 many CAISEQGVGQPQHF TGTGCCATCAGTGAACAGGGGGTTGGTCAGCCCCAGCATTTT
TRBJ2-5 11 - TRBV2 few CASSEPGAQYF TGTGCCAGCAGTGAACCGGGGGCCCAGTACTTC
TRBJ2-7 16 - TRBV6-2/TRBV6-3 many CASRHSDALGSYEQYF TGTGCCAGCAGGCACTCAGATGCCCTCGGATCCTACGAGCAGTACTTC
TRBJ2-1 15 TRBD1 TRBV10-1 - CARYAGTGVYNEQFF TGCGCCAGATATGCCGGGACAGGAGTATACAATGAGCAGTTCTTC
TRBJ2-5 13 - TRBV6-2/TRBV6-3 few CASSYSRVETQYF TGTGCCAGCAGTTACTCCCGAGTAGAGACCCAGTACTTC
TRBJ1-5 16 - TRBV28 few CASSLLWDNLNQPQHF TGTGCCAGCAGTCTACTTTGGGACAACCTCAATCAGCCCCAGCATTTT
TRBJ2-2 12 - TRBV10-3 few CAISSNTGELFF TGTGCCATCAGTTCTAACACCGGGGAGCTGTTTTTT
TRBJ2-1 16 TRBD2 TRBV7-2 many CASSSGLAGVYNEQFF TGTGCCAGCAGCTCGGGACTAGCGGGGGTATACAATGAGCAGTTCTTC
TRBJ1-4 15 TRBD1 TRBV11-2 many CASSHTPGQSEKLFF TGTGCCAGCAGCCACACTCCGGGACAGAGTGAAAAACTGTTTTTT
TRBJ2-1 13 - TRBV2 - CASREDSYNEQFF TGTGCCAGCAGAGAAGACAGTTACAATGAGCAGTTCTTC
TRBJ1-2 15 - TRBV7-2 many CASSQQGIDDYGYTF TGTGCCAGCAGCCAACAGGGAATAGATGACTATGGCTACACCTTC
TRBJ2-1 14 TRBD2 TRBV7-2 many CASSIGGARFGQFF TGTGCCAGCAGCATCGGGGGGGCGCGGTTCGGGCAGTTCTTC
TRBJ1-5 15 TRBD1 TRBV28 - CASSSTGQNNQPQHF TGTGCCAGCAGTTCCACGGGACAGAACAATCAGCCCCAGCATTTT
TRBJ1-1 13 - TRBV10-3 - CAIKRDVNTEAFF TGTGCCATCAAAAGGGACGTGAACACTGAAGCTTTCTTT
TRBJ2-5 18 - TRBV11-2 many CASSLVFSARTLGETQYF TGTGCCAGCAGCTTAGTCTTTTCGGCTCGGACTCTCGGGGAGACCCAGTACTTC
TRBJ2-7 17 - TRBV5-6 - CASSSGLGQVLSYEQYF TGTGCCAGCAGCTCCGGTCTTGGGCAGGTCCTCTCCTACGAGCAGTACTTC
TRBJ2-5 14 TRBD1 TRBV7-2 many CASSSVGQQETQYF TGTGCCAGCAGCTCAGTGGGACAGCAAGAGACCCAGTACTTC
TRBJ1-5 12 - TRBV6-2/TRBV6-3 - CASTEDNQPQHF TGTGCCAGCACTGAAGACAATCAGCCCCAGCATTTT
TRBJ1-2 14 - TRBV4-1 - CASSQDIQGHGYTF TGCGCCAGCAGTCAAGATATTCAGGGGCATGGCTACACCTTC
TRBJ2-1 14 - TRBV2 few CASRGTTFYNEQFF TGTGCCAGCAGGGGGACAACCTTCTACAATGAGCAGTTCTTC
TRBJ2-7 15 TRBD1 TRBV7-8 - CASSAREGTAVEQYF TGTGCCAGCAGCGCCCGAGAGGGGACAGCCGTAGAGCAGTACTTC
TRBJ1-1 16 TRBD1 TRBV9 - CASSGRTGSRAHEAFF TGTGCCAGCAGCGGCCGGACAGGCTCTCGGGCTCATGAAGCTTTCTTT
TRBJ1-2 13 - TRBV7-2 many CASSLGNTYGYTF TGTGCCAGCAGCTTAGGCAACACCTATGGCTACACCTTC
TRBJ1-5 14 - TRBV4-2 many CASSQDLPPQPQHF TGTGCCAGCAGCCAAGATCTCCCCCCTCAGCCCCAGCATTTT
TRBJ2-3 14 - TRBV28 - CATSSPRFTDTQYF TGTGCCACCTCATCCCCCCGATTCACAGATACGCAGTATTTT
TRBJ2-1 14 TRBD1 TRBV20-1 - CSAAPGQRYNEQFF TGCAGTGCCGCCCCGGGACAGAGATACAATGAGCAGTTCTTC
TRBJ1-1 14 - TRBV5-1 few CASSLPGSGTEAFF TGCGCCAGCAGCTTGCCTGGTTCGGGGACTGAAGCTTTCTTT
TRBJ2-6 16 - TRBV28 - CASSPRTASGANVLTF TGTGCCAGCAGTCCCCGGACAGCCTCTGGGGCCAACGTCCTGACTTTC
TRBJ2-3 15 - TRBV7-2 many CASREGRPLTDTQYF TGTGCCAGCAGGGAGGGGAGACCCCTCACAGATACGCAGTATTTT
TRBJ2-5 13 - TRBV5-1 few CASSGPEGETQYF TGCGCCAGCAGCGGTCCGGAGGGAGAGACCCAGTACTTC
TRBJ2-7 14 TRBD1 TRBV3-1 - CASSSDRHSYEQYF TGTGCCAGCAGCTCGGACAGGCACTCCTACGAGCAGTACTTC
TRBJ2-7 15 TRBD1 TRBV28 many CASSSGQGARYEQYF TGTGCCAGCAGCTCGGGACAGGGGGCGAGGTACGAGCAGTACTTC
TRBJ2-3 17 TRBD2 TRBV4-3 - CASSQSEAGGWADTQYF TGCGCCAGCAGCCAATCCGAAGCGGGGGGGTGGGCAGATACGCAGTATTTT
TRBJ2-7 15 TRBD1 TRBV11-2 - CASRPTGQPTGEQYF TGTGCCAGCAGGCCCACGGGACAGCCAACGGGCGAGCAGTACTTC
TRBJ1-1 12 - TRBV28 few CASSLKPLEAFF TGTGCCAGCAGTTTGAAACCCCTGGAAGCTTTCTTT
TRBJ2-5 16 TRBD1 TRBV6-2/TRBV6-3 - CASSRPGTGLEETQYF TGTGCCAGCAGTCGACCCGGGACAGGGCTGGAAGAGACCCAGTACTTC
TRBJ1-2 14 - TRBV12-3/TRBV12-4 few CASSFQGPNYGYTF TGTGCCAGCAGTTTCCAGGGGCCCAACTATGGCTACACCTTC
TRBJ1-3 16 - TRBV29-1 few CSVAGKTGPSGNTIYF TGCAGCGTTGCTGGAAAAACGGGGCCCTCTGGAAACACCATATATTTT
TRBJ2-7 15 - TRBV20-1 - CSAPGVGGSGDEQYF TGCAGTGCGCCCGGGGTGGGGGGCTCTGGAGACGAGCAGTACTTC
TRBJ2-5 14 - TRBV9 many CASSAGGSVETQYF TGTGCCAGCAGCGCCGGGGGTAGCGTGGAGACCCAGTACTTC
TRBJ1-6 16 - TRBV7-2 many CASSFFITGRNSPLHF TGTGCCAGCAGCTTTTTCATAACAGGGAGAAATTCACCCCTCCACTTT
TRBJ2-3 15 - TRBV7-2 - CASSPGGRSTDTQYF TGTGCCAGCAGCCCCGGGGGTAGAAGCACAGATACGCAGTATTTT
TRBJ1-5 13 - TRBV27 - CASSFSGAQPQHF TGTGCCAGCAGTTTCTCCGGGGCTCAGCCCCAGCATTTT
TRBJ1-1 14 - TRBV28 many CASSLRSINTEAFF TGTGCCAGCAGTTTGAGGTCGATAAACACTGAAGCTTTCTTT
TRBJ1-6 13 - TRBV6-6 - CASRGQVNSPLHF TGTGCCAGCAGGGGCCAGGTCAATTCACCCCTCCACTTT
TRBJ1-5 15 - TRBV7-9 few CASSPQGGVGQPQHF TGTGCCAGCAGCCCACAGGGCGGGGTAGGTCAGCCCCAGCATTTT
TRBJ2-7 14 TRBD1 TRBV13 - CASSSGTGSGEQYF TGTGCCAGCAGCTCCGGGACAGGGTCCGGAGAGCAGTACTTC
TRBJ2-4 12 - TRBV5-8 few CASSLVRDIQYF TGTGCCAGCAGCTTGGTGCGGGACATTCAGTACTTC
TRBJ2-1 19 - TRBV5-1 - CASSREGLNVVTVDNEQFF TGCGCCAGCAGCCGGGAAGGCCTGAATGTGGTTACTGTCGACAATGAGCAGTTCTTC
TRBJ2-1 14 - TRBV5-1 - CASRPISSYNEQFF TGCGCCAGCAGGCCGATAAGCTCCTACAATGAGCAGTTCTTC
TRBJ2-7 11 TRBD1 TRBV7-9 - CASSTRDRTFF TGTGCCAGCAGTACCCGGGACAGGACTTTCTTC